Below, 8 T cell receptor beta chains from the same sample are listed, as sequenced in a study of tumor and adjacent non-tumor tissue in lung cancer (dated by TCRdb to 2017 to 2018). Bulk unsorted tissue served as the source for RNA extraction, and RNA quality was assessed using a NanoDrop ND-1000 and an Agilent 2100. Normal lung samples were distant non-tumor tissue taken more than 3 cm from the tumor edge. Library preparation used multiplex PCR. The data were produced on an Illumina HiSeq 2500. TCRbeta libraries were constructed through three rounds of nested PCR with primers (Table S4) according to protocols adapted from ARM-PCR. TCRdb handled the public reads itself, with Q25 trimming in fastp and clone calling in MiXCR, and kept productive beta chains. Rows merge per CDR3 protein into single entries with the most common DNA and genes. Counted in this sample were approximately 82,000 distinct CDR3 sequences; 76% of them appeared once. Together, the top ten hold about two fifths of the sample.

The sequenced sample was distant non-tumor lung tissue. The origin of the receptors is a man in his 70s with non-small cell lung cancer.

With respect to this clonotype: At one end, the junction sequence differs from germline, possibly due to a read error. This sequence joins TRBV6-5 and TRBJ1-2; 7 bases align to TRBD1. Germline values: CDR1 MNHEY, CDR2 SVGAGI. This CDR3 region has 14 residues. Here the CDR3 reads CASSCSARGDGHAF. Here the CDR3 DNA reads TGTGCCAGCAGTTGCTCCGCCAGGGGGGATGGCCACGCCTTC.

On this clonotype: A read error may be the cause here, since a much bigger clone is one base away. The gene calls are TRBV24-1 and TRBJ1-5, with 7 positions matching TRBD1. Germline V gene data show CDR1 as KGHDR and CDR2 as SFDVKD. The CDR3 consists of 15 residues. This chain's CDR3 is CVTNRTGPSNQPQHF. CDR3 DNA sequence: TGTGTCACCAACCGGACAGGACCAAGCAATCAGCCCCAGCATTTT.

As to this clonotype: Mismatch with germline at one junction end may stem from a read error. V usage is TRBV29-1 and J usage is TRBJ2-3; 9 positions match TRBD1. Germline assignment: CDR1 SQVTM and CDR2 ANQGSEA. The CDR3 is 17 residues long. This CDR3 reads CSLLPYVTGGDTDIQYF. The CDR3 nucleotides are TGCAGCTTACTCCCATATGTGACAGGGGGGGACACAGATATCCAGTACTTT.

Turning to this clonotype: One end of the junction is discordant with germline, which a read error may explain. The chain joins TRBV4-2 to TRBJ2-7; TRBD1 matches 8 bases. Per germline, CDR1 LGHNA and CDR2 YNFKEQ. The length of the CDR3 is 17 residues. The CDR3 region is CVSSQATTGTGGYEQYF. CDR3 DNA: TGTGTCAGCAGCCAAGCCACAACCGGTACAGGGGGCTACGAGCAGTACTTC.

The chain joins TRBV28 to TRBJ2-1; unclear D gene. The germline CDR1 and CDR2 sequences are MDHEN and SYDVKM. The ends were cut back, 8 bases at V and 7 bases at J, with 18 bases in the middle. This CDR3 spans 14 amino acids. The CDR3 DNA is TGTGCCAGCGATAATAGCTTGATTGAAAATGAGCAGTTCTTC. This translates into CASDNSLIENEQFF.

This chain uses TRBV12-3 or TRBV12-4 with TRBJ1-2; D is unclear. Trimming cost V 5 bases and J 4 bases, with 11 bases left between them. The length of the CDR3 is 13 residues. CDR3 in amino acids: CASSPSNGYGYTF. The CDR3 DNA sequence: TGTGCCAGCAGTCCTTCTAACGGCTATGGCTACACCTTC.

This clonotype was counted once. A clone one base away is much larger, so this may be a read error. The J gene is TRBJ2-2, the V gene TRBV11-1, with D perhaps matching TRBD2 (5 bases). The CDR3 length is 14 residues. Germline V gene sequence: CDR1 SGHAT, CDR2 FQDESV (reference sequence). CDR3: CASSYTSGTGELLF. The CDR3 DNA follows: TGTGCCAGCAGCTATACTAGTGGCACCGGGGAGCTGCTTTTT.

The CDR3 DNA sequence: TGTGCCAGCTTCTTTGGATTGGTTGGTTACACCTTC. Translating it yields CASFFGLVGYTF. The chain has TRBV6-5 and TRBJ1-2; D remains ambiguous. V gave up 8 bases and J gave up 11 bases, with 18 bases separating them. The germline V gene has CDR1 MNHEY and CDR2 SVGAGI. The CDR3 contains 12 residues.